This T cell receptor (beta chain) was captured in a study of CD8 T cells in Susac syndrome (dated by TCRdb to about 2019). Context from the whole study: Among the sequenced Susac syndrome patients, more than 5 had clinically active disease and 8 or 9 were in clinical remission. At the time of blood withdrawal, Susac syndrome patients were either therapy-naive, taking corticosteroids (with some also receiving IVIg), or on IVIg alone. Repertoire sequencing was used to test whether CD8+ T cell activation and differentiation in Susac syndrome was antigen driven. Clonality of the CD8+ T cell repertoire was compared between roughly twelve healthy donors, approximately 14 Susac syndrome patients and roughly 16 multiple sclerosis patients. On the study overall, not on this receptor specifically: Fewer than 20 Susac-specific public clones were identified in the total CD8+ repertoire, and about 5 Susac-specific public clones were identified in the CD8+ TEMRA repertoire. The number of individuals in the TCR sequencing and HLA analysis was acknowledged as relatively small. Clonal expansion was observed in Susac syndrome CD8+ repertoires, with the highest expansion in CD8+ TEMRA cells and greater expansion in clinically active than in remitting patients.

Trimming leaves V shorter by 0 bases and J shorter by 3 bases, with the junction holding 6 bases beyond the gene matches. CDR3 length: 16 amino acids, cysteine to phenylalanine. The CDR3 DNA has 48 bases and is translated from base 1. CDR1 and CDR2, per the germline V gene (reference sequence), are DFQATT and SNEGSKA. RNA was extracted using the RNeasy kit, and about 0.5 to 1 microgram was reverse transcribed with random hexamers. The immunoSEQ multiplex PCR assay, which covers 54 Vbeta and 13 Jbeta segments, was used to amplify TCR beta CDR3 regions. Bias from PCR amplification was corrected by using a synthetic template baseline for primer optimization and for computational correction. As for the original processing: Only productive sequences were kept, with reads annotated to V, D and J genes according to IMGT and analyzed in immunoSEQ Analyzer. Clonality was computed as one minus Shannon entropy normalized by log2 of the number of productive unique sequences. For each patient and control, public and private clones were evaluated within the 100 most prevalent clones. A clone was defined as Susac-specific if it was absent from the healthy and MS cohorts, from about a thousand published viral clones and from other ImmuneACCESS disease sequences. TCRdb passed the public sequencing reads through fastp at Q25 and MiXCR, retaining productive beta sequences. Under each unique CDR3 protein, matching rows form one entry showing the most common genes and DNA. For this entry, the V and J calls and clone size follow TCRdb and not the study's own pipeline. Across this sample there are 80,000 or so distinct CDR3 sequences, with around 94% seen only once. The ten top clones hold about 0.48% of the sample.

This clonotype was seen just once. No cognate antigen has been identified for it. No much larger clonotype is one base removed from it; base qualities were not supplied. A single read makes a weak case. Peripheral blood CD8+ and CD4+ T cells from healthy donors, Susac syndrome patients and multiple sclerosis patients were profiled using high-throughput TCR beta sequencing. Susac syndrome patients met recently defined diagnostic criteria for definite or probable disease. Bulk CD8+ and CD4+ T cells were purified by magnetic negative isolation, while CD8+ TEMRA cells were enriched using FACS. Blood was collected in EDTA tubes and processed within 24 hours, with PBMCs isolated through density gradient centrifugation. PBMCs intended for TCR sequencing were cryopreserved in liquid nitrogen and thawed later in a water bath at 37 degrees C. The sorted or isolated CD4+, CD8+ and CD8+ TEMRA cells reached a purity of at least 90%.

The specimen sequenced was CD8+ T cells from PBMCs. This clonotype was obtained from a human donor with Susac syndrome. Rearrangement joined TRBV20-1 to TRBJ2-1, and 9 bases in between align with TRBD2. The nucleotide sequence reads as follows: TGCAGTGCTAGAGATAATGGCGGGGGGGACTACAATGAGCAGTTCTTC. Its translation is CSARDNGGGDYNEQFF.